These T cell receptor beta chains were read from a single sample in a study of cytomegalovirus exposure and HLA in healthy donors. Using immunoSEQ multiplex PCR, the repertoire was profiled, and TCRdb retains in-frame clones only, with some absent. The data hold roughly 110,000 clones, with 75% observed a single time. Sequenced material: PBMCs. These receptors originate from a man in his forties in good health and CMV-seronegative. The CDR3 runs from the conserved cysteine through the conserved F or W. D genes are given only for firm matches. The listing skips clone size in some rows; elsewhere it reads once, few, many or a size class.

>.|TRBV23-1|.|TRBJ2-7
TGCGCCAGCAGTCATCCTCGGGTAGCCTTCTCCTACGAGCAGTACTTC
CASSHPRVAFSYEQYF
>TRBD1|TRBV6-1|.|TRBJ1-6
TGTGCCAGCGGAACAGGGAAGGGGGCTTATTCACCCCTCCACTTT
CASGTGKGAYSPLHF
>TRBD2|TRBV2|.|TRBJ2-3
TGTGCCAGCAAGAGGACTAGCGGGGTCACAGATACGCAGTATTTT
CASKRTSGVTDTQYF
>.|TRBV2|once|TRBJ1-5
TGTGCCAGCAGTGAGTCAGGGGCTGGCAATCAGCCCCAGCATTTT
CASSESGAGNQPQHF
>TRBD2|TRBV5-1|.|TRBJ2-2
TGCGCCAGCAGCTTGGGGGGACTAGCGGGGACTCTCACCGGGGAGCTGTTTTTT
CASSLGGLAGTLTGELFF
>TRBD1|TRBV9|once|TRBJ1-3
TGTGCCAGCAGCGTATCTACCCTTTCCGGACAGGGCGCCGGAAACACCATATATTTT
CASSVSTLSGQGAGNTIYF
>TRBD1|TRBV9|.|TRBJ2-1
TGTGCCAGCAGCGTAGGGACAGGGTCCGGGCATGAGCAGTTCTTC
CASSVGTGSGHEQFF
>.|TRBV11-2|.|TRBJ1-4
TGTGCCAGCAGCTTAGGACGAATCTCAGGGGCAACTAATGAAAAACTGTTTTTT
CASSLGRISGATNEKLFF
>TRBD1|TRBV11-2|.|TRBJ2-5
TGTGCCAGCAGCGGGAGGACAGGGGGTGGGGAGACCCAGTACTTC
CASSGRTGGGETQYF
>TRBD1|TRBV19|.|TRBJ1-6
TGTGCCAGTAGTACCACCGGACAGGGGGTAGGTTCACCCCTCCACTTT
CASSTTGQGVGSPLHF
>.|TRBV6-1|.|TRBJ2-3
TGTGCCAGCAGTGGGGGGCGCCTCGGCACAGATACGCAGTATTTT
CASSGGRLGTDTQYF
>TRBD1|TRBV6-1|.|TRBJ2-5
TGTGCCAGCAGTGAACGGGACAGGGTTTTAGGAGAGACCCAGTACTTC
CASSERDRVLGETQYF
>TRBD1|TRBV19|.|TRBJ1-1
TGTGCCAGTAGTCCCCCCCCTGGGACAGTTCAAAACACTGAAGCTTTCTTT
CASSPPPGTVQNTEAFF
>TRBD1|TRBV7-8|.|TRBJ1-2
TGTGCCAGCAGCTTAGGCCGTCGTTGGGGACAGGAGATGGGGGGCTACACCTTC
CASSLGRRWGQEMGGYTF
>.|TRBV27|.|TRBJ2-3
TGTGCCAGCAGTTTGAGGCTGATCACAGATACGCAGTATTTT
CASSLRLITDTQYF
>.|TRBV2|.|TRBJ2-1
TGTGCCAGCAGTGAAAGGGGGGGGGATTACAATGAGCAGTTCTTC
CASSERGGDYNEQFF
>TRBD2|TRBV29-1|few|TRBJ2-2
TGCAGCGCACAAAGCGGGGGGTACACCGGGGAGCTGTTTTTT
CSAQSGGYTGELFF
>.|TRBV10-3|.|TRBJ1-1
TGTGCCATCAGTCAAGCATCCGGACACATGAACGCTGAAGCTTTCTTT
CAISQASGHMNAEAFF
>TRBD1|TRBV7-9|.|TRBJ1-2
TGTGCCACCCACGGCTCCCTGGACAGGGGTAACTATGGCTACACCTTC
CATHGSLDRGNYGYTF
>.|TRBV15|once|TRBJ2-7
TGTGCCACCAGCAGAGTTGAGGGCTACGAGCAGTACTTC
CATSRVEGYEQYF
>.|TRBV2|.|TRBJ1-5
TGTGCCAGCAGTGAAAATTATAGCAATCAGCCCCAGCATTTT
CASSENYSNQPQHF
>.|TRBV7-2|.|TRBJ1-6
TGTGCCAGCAGCCCTTACGTCGGTCAAACCCTCCACTTT
CASSPYVGQTLHF